Listed here is a single T cell receptor (beta chain). This entry comes from a study of shared clonotypes between healthy human individuals. The CDR3 consists of 16 residues. Trimming pared 4 bases from V and 6 bases from J, leaving 22 bases between. From germline, CDR1 is MNHEY and CDR2 SMNVEV (reference sequence). The method was immunoSEQ multiplex PCR; TCRdb's version includes in-frame clones alone and lacks a portion of them. The table has roughly 1,500,000 clones, less than 99% seen once; the top ten hold about 0.34%. This sequence was found in a man younger than 40 in good health. V and J are TRBV27 and TRBJ2-7, with D perhaps being TRBD1 or TRBD2 (5 bases each). The sample taken for sequencing was naive CD4+ T cells sorted from blood. The subset was: CD45RA+ positively selected. The CDR3 sequence is CASSSPSGPSLSEQYF. For the CDR3, the DNA is TGTGCCAGCAGTTCGCCGTCGGGACCGTCCCTCTCCGAGCAGTACTTC.